The clone carrying this TCR beta chain was picked up a small number of times. A sample-barcoded 5' primer and a J-beta primer mix were used in a second PCR of about 7 to 12 cycles. TCRdb re-called the 5' RACE reads with MiXCR, one entry per CDR3 protein. Of over 950,000 distinct CDR3 sequences in the sample, about two fifths were seen once. The sample belongs to a study of blood T cells in healthy people across ages. Germline V gives CDR1 MDHEN, CDR2 SYDVKM. This CDR3 has 16 amino acids. With 7 bases clipped from V and 6 bases from J, the junction kept 9 bases outside the gene matches. V and J are TRBV28 and TRBJ2-1, with 13 bases that match TRBD2. The sequenced material came from blood. The receptor comes from a man younger than 35 in good health. CDR3 loop: CASISVGLAGFNEQFF. Here the CDR3 DNA reads TGTGCCAGCATCAGTGTGGGACTAGCGGGGTTCAATGAGCAGTTCTTC. Drawing the rest from reference TRBV28 and TRBJ2-1, the complete variable domain is DVKVTQSSRYLVKRTGEKVFLECVQDMDHENMFWYRQDPGLGLRLIYFSYDVKMKEKGDIPEGYSVSREKKERFSLILESASTNQTSMYLCASISVGLAGFNEQFFGPGTRLTVL.